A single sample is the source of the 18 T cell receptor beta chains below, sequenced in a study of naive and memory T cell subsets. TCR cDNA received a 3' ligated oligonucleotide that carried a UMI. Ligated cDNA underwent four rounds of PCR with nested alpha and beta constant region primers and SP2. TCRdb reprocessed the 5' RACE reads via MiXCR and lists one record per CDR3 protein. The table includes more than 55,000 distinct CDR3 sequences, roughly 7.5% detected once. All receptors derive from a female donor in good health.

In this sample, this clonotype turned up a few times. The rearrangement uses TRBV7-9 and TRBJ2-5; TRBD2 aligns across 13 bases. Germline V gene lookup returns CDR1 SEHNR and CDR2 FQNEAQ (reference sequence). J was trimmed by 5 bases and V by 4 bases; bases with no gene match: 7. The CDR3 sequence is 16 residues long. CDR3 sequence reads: CASSWPTSGGLETQYF. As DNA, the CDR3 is TGTGCCAGCAGCTGGCCGACTAGCGGGGGGCTTGAGACCCAGTACTTC.

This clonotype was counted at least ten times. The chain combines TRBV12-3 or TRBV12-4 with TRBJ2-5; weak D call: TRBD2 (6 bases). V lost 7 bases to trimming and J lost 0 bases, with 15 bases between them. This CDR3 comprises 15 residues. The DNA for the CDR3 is TGTGCCAGCACCCGGCAGGCTAGCGACCAAGAGACCCAGTACTTC. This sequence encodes CASTRQASDQETQYF.

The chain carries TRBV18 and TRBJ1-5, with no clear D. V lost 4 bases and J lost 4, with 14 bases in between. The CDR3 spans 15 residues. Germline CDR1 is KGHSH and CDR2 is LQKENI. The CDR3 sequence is CASSLGGVSNQPQHF. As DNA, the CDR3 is TGTGCCAGCTCACTAGGCGGAGTTTCGAATCAGCCCCAGCATTTT. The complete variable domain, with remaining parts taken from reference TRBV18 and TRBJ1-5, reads NAGVMQNPRHLVRRRGQEARLRCSPMKGHSHVYWYRQLPEEGLKFMVYLQKENIIDESGMPKERFSAEFPKEGPSILRIQQVVRGDSAAYFCASSLGGVSNQPQHFGDGTRLSIL.

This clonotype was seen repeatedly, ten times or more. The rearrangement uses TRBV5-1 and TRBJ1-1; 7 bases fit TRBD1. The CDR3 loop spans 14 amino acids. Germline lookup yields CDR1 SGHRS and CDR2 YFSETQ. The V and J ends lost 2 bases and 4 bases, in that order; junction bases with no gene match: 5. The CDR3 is CASSFEQGLTEAFF. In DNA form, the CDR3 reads TGCGCCAGCAGCTTTGAACAGGGGCTCACTGAAGCTTTCTTT.

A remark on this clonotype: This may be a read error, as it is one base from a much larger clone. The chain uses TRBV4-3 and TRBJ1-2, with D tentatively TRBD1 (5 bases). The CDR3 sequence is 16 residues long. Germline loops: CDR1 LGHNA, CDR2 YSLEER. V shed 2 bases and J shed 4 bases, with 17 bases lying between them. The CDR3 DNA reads TGCGCCAGCAGCCAACTTGCCAGGGCACAGTGCTATGGCTACACCTTC. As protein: CASSQLARAQCYGYTF.

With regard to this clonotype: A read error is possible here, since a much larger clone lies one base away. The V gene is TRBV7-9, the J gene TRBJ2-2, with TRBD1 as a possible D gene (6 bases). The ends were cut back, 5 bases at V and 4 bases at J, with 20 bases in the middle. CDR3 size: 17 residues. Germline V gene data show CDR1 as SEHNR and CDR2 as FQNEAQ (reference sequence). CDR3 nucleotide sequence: TGTGCCAGCAGCCCTGGTTGGGGGACACGGACCACCGGGGAGCTGTTTTTT. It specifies CASSPGWGTRTTGELFF.

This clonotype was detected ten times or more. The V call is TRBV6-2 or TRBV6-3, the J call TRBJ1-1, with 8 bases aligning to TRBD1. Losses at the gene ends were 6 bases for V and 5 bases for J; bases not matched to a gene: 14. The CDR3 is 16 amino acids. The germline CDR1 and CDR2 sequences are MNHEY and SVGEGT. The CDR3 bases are TGTGCCAGCAGCCCAAGACAGGGGACGGGGAAGACTGAAGCTTTCTTT. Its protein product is CASSPRQGTGKTEAFF.

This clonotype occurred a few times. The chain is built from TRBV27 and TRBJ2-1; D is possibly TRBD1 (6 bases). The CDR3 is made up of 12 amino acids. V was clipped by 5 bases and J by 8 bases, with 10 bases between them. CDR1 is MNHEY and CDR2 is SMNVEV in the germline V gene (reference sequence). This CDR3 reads CASSQTGYEQFF. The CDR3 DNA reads TGTGCCAGCAGTCAGACAGGCTATGAGCAGTTCTTC.

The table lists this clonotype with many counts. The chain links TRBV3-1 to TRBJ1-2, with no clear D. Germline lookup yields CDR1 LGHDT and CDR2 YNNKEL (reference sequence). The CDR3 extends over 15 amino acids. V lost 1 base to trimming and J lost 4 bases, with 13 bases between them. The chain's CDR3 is CASSQAPWAFYGYTF. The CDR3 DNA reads TGTGCCAGCAGCCAAGCCCCATGGGCTTTCTATGGCTACACCTTC.

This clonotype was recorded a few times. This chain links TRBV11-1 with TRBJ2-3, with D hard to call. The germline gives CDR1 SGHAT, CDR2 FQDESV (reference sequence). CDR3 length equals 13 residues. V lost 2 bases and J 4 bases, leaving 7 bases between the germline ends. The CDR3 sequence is CASSLHLPDTQYF. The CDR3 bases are TGTGCCAGCAGCTTACATTTGCCAGATACGCAGTATTTT.

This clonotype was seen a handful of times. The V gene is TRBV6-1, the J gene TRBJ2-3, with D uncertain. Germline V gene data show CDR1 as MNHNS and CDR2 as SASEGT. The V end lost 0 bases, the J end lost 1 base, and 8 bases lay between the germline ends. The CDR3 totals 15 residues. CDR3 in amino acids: CASSEAGARTDTQYF. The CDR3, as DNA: TGTGCCAGCAGTGAAGCTGGAGCTCGCACAGATACGCAGTATTTT.

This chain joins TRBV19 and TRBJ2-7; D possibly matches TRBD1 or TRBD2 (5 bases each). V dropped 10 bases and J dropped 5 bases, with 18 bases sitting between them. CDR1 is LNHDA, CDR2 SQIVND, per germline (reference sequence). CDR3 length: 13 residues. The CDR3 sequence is CATGWDRPHEQYF. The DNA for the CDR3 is TGTGCCACCGGATGGGACCGCCCCCACGAGCAGTACTTC.

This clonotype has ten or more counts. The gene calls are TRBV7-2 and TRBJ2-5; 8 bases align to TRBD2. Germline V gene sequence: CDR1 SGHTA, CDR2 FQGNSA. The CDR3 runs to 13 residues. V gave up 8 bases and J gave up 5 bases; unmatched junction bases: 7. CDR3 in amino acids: CASGAGVGETQYF. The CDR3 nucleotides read TGTGCCAGCGGAGCGGGGGTCGGGGAGACCCAGTACTTC.

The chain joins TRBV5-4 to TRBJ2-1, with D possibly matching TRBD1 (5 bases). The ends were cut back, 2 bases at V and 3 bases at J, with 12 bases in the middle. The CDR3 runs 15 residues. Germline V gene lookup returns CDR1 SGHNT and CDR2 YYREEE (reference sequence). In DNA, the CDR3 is TGTGCCAGCAGCTTCCCCGGACAACACTACAATGAGCAGTTCTTC. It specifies CASSFPGQHYNEQFF. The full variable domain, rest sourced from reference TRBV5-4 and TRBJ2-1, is ETGVTQSPTHLIKTRGQQVTLRCSSQSGHNTVSWYQQALGQGPQFIFQYYREEENGRGNFPPRFSGLQFPNYSSELNVNALELDDSALYLCASSFPGQHYNEQFFGPGTRLTVL.

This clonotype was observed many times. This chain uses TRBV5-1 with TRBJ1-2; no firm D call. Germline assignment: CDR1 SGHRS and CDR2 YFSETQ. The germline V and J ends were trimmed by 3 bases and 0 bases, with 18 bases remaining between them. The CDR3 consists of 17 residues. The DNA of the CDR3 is TGCGCCAGCAGCTATTGGAGGTTTGGCACCCCTAACTATGGCTACACCTTC. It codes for CASSYWRFGTPNYGYTF.

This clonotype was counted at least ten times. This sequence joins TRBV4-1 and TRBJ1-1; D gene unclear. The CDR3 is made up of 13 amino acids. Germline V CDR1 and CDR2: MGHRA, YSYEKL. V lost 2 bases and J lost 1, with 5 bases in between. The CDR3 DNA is TGCGCCAGCAGCCAACCCAGGAACACTGAAGCTTTCTTT. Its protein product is CASSQPRNTEAFF.

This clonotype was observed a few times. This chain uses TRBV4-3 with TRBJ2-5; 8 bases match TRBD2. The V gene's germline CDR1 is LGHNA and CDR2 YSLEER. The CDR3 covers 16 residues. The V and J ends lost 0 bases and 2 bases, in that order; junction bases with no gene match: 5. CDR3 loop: CASSQERLAGQETQYF. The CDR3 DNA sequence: TGCGCCAGCAGCCAAGAGAGGCTAGCGGGTCAAGAGACCCAGTACTTC.

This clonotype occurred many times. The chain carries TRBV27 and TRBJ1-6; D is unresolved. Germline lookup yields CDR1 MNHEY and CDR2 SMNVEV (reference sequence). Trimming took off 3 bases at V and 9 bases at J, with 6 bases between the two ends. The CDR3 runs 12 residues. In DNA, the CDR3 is TGTGCCAGCAGTTTTCGCGGTTCACCCCTCCACTTT. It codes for CASSFRGSPLHF.